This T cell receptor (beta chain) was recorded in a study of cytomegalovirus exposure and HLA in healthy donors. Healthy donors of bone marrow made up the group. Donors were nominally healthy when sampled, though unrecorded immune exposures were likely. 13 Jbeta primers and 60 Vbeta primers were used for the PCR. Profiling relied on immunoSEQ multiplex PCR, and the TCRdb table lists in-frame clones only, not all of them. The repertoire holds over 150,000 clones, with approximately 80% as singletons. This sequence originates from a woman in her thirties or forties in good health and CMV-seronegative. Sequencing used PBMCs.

The CDR3 DNA reads TGTGCCAGTAGTATACTAGCGTCTAGCACAGATACGCAGTATTTT. Translating gives CASSILASSTDTQYF. The chain combines TRBV19 with TRBJ2-3; tentatively, D is TRBD2 (6 bases). V dropped 2 bases and J dropped 0 bases, with 9 bases sitting between them. CDR1 is LNHDA, CDR2 SQIVND, per germline (reference sequence). The CDR3 length is 15 residues. The full variable domain, rest sourced from reference TRBV19 and TRBJ2-3, is DGGITQSPKYLFRKEGQNVTLSCEQNLNHDAMYWYRQDPGQGLRLIYYSQIVNDFQKGDIAEGYSVSREKKESFPLTVTSAQKNPTAFYLCASSILASSTDTQYFGPGTRLTVL.